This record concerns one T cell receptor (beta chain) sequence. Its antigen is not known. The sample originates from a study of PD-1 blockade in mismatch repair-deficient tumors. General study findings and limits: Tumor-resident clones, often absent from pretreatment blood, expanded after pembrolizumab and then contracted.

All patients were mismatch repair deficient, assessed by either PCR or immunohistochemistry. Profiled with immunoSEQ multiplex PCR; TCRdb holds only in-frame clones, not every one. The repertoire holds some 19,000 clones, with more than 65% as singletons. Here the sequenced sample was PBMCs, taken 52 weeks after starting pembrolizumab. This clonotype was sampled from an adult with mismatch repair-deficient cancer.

The CDR3 protein is CASSPLSSEKLFF. The CDR3 nucleotides are TGTGCCAGCAGCCCCCTTTCTTCGGAAAAACTGTTTTTT. The rearrangement uses TRBV7-9 and TRBJ1-4; no clear D gene. From germline, CDR1 is SEHNR and CDR2 FQNEAQ (reference sequence). CDR3 length: 13 amino acids. The V and J ends lost 5 bases and 8 bases respectively, with 12 bases between them.